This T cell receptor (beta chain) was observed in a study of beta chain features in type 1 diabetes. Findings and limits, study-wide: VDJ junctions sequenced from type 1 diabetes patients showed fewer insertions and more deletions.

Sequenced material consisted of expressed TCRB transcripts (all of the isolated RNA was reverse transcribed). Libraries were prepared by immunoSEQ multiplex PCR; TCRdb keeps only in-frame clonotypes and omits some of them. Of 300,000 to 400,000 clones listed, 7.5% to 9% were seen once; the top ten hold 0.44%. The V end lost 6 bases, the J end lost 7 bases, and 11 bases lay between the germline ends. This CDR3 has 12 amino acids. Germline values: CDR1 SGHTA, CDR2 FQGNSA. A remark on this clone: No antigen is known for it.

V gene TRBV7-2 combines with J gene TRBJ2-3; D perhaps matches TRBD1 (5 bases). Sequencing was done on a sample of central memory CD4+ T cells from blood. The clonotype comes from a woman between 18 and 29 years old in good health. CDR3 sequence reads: CASRSDSNTQYF. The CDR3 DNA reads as TGTGCCAGCAGGAGTGACAGCAATACGCAGTATTTT.